The 21 T cell receptor beta chains below all came from one sample that was sequenced in a study of T cell clones after liver transplantation. TCRdb's copy holds only in-frame clones and misses some; the assay was immunoSEQ multiplex PCR. This table has around 110,000 clones, about nine tenths appearing once. Sample: CD4+ T cells from blood, taken 12 months after liver transplant. These receptors came from a human patient who received a liver transplant. Some T cells may have originated in the graft donor.

The chain uses TRBV9 and TRBJ2-2; TRBD2 agrees at 7 bases. Germline assignment: CDR1 SGDLS and CDR2 YYNGEE. The CDR3 extends over 16 amino acids. V shed 4 bases and J 4 bases; nucleotides not matched to a gene: 10. CDR3 amino acids: CASSPRLASSTGELFF. CDR3 coding DNA: TGTGCCAGCAGCCCCCGACTAGCCTCGAGCACCGGGGAGCTGTTTTTT.

DNA of the CDR3: TGTGCCAGCAGCGTGGGCCCAGAGGGCGCAGATACGCAGTATTTT. Its protein is CASSVGPEGADTQYF. The chain has TRBV9 and TRBJ2-3; D is perhaps TRBD2 (5 bases). CDR3 length: 15 residues. CDR1 and CDR2 from the germline V gene are SGDLS and YYNGEE. V was cut by 2 bases and J by 4 bases, with 14 bases left in between.

This clone occurred a few times. The chain joins TRBV5-4 to TRBJ1-1, with unresolved D. Between the trimmed V and J ends, which lost 0 bases and 6 bases, there was a span of 12 bases. The germline CDR1 and CDR2 sequences are SGHNT and YYREEE (reference sequence). This CDR3 has 14 amino acids. The CDR3 sequence: CASSLVGPGAEAFF. CDR3 coding DNA: TGTGCCAGCAGCTTGGTTGGACCTGGGGCTGAAGCTTTCTTT.

The chain carries TRBV28 and TRBJ2-1; 11 bases agree with TRBD2. V gave up 5 bases and J gave up 3 bases; unmatched junction bases: 9. Germline V lookup: CDR1 MDHEN, CDR2 SYDVKM. The CDR3 loop spans 17 amino acids. This CDR3 is CASSIQDGLAGYNEQFF. The CDR3, as DNA: TGTGCCAGCAGTATCCAGGACGGACTAGCGGGCTACAATGAGCAGTTCTTC.

The count of this clone is one. The chain carries TRBV5-1 and TRBJ1-4; TRBD1 is a possible D gene (6 bases). CDR3 size: 16 residues. Trimming pared 0 bases from V and 9 bases from J, leaving 18 bases between. Germline V gene lookup returns CDR1 SGHRS and CDR2 YFSETQ. CDR3 sequence: CASSLAAGGAVKKLFF. The CDR3 coding sequence is TGCGCCAGCAGCTTGGCGGCGGGGGGCGCGGTTAAAAAACTGTTTTTT.

This clone has more than one count but fewer than ten. The V and J genes are TRBV5-4 and TRBJ2-1; possible D gene TRBD2, 5 bases. Germline CDR1 reads SGHNT; CDR2 reads YYREEE (reference sequence). Trimming pared 0 bases from V and 4 bases from J, leaving 11 bases between. The CDR3 has 15 residues. Written as DNA, the CDR3 is TGTGCCAGCAGCTTGGATAGCGAAGTTTACAATGAGCAGTTCTTC. Amino acid sequence: CASSLDSEVYNEQFF.

V usage is TRBV6-5 and J usage is TRBJ2-7; no clear D. Germline lookup yields CDR1 MNHEY and CDR2 SVGAGI. V was shortened by 6 bases and J by 6 bases, with 18 bases between the two germline ends. The CDR3 loop spans 14 amino acids. The CDR3 loop is CASSPRLTIPEQYF. CDR3 nucleotides: TGTGCCAGCAGCCCCAGATTAACTATCCCCGAGCAGTACTTC.

This clone was recorded once. V and J are TRBV6-4 and TRBJ2-7, with 7 bases matching TRBD2. V gave up 6 bases and J gave up 2 bases; unmatched junction bases: 7. The CDR3 runs to 14 residues. Germline V lookup: CDR1 MRHNA, CDR2 SNTAGT. CDR3: CASRRLALTYEQYF. The CDR3 bases are TGTGCCAGCAGGAGACTAGCTCTTACCTACGAGCAGTACTTC.

This clone has more than one count but fewer than ten. V and J are TRBV2 and TRBJ2-5; D may be TRBD1 (6 bases). The CDR3 sequence is 14 residues long. Germline lookup yields CDR1 SNHLY and CDR2 FYNNEI. Deletions cut 2 bases from V and 0 bases from J, with 7 bases between. The chain's CDR3 is CASSENRDQETQYF. The CDR3 nucleotides are TGTGCCAGCAGTGAAAACAGGGACCAAGAGACCCAGTACTTC.

This chain joins TRBV11-2 and TRBJ1-5; 7 nucleotides match TRBD1. The germline gives CDR1 SGHAT, CDR2 FQNNGV. The V and J ends lost 5 bases and 4 bases, in that order; junction bases with no gene match: 5. The CDR3 runs to 14 residues. The CDR3 is CASSPSGGNQPQHF. CDR3 nucleotide sequence: TGTGCCAGCAGCCCCTCAGGGGGGAATCAGCCCCAGCATTTT.

The chain combines TRBV6-5 with TRBJ1-1; D is unresolved. Germline lookup yields CDR1 MNHEY and CDR2 SVGAGI. Trimming left V 0 bases short and J 6 bases short, with 8 bases between. CDR3 length equals 13 residues. In nucleotides, the CDR3 is TGTGCCAGCAGTTACTCCAGGAGGGCTGAAGCTTTCTTT. Amino acids: CASSYSRRAEAFF.

V is TRBV18 and J is TRBJ2-3, with 10 bases aligning to TRBD2. Unmatched junction bases numbered 10, after V lost 2 bases and J lost 5 bases. CDR3 length equals 17 residues. Looked up from germline, CDR1 is KGHSH and CDR2 is LQKENI. DNA for the CDR3: TGTGCCAGCTCACCAAGAACTAGCGGGATATTAGGAGATACGCAGTATTTT. This encodes CASSPRTSGILGDTQYF.

The chain is built from TRBV11-3 and TRBJ2-1, with D unclear. Germline V CDR1 and CDR2: SGHNT, YENEEA. The CDR3 is made up of 14 amino acids. Trimming took 4 bases from V and 0 from J, leaving 7 bases between them. Here the CDR3 reads CASSSAGSYNEQFF. The CDR3 bases are TGTGCCAGCAGCTCGGCCGGCTCCTACAATGAGCAGTTCTTC.

This chain joins TRBV10-3 and TRBJ2-2, with TRBD2 matching 14 bases. Trimming cost V 1 base and J 2 bases; bases outside gene matches: 9. CDR1 and CDR2 (germline): ENHRY, SYGVKD. The CDR3 is made up of 20 amino acids. Here the CDR3 DNA reads TGTGCCATCAGTGAGTACGGACTAGCGGGAGGACCGATAAACACCGGGGAGCTGTTTTTT. Its protein is CAISEYGLAGGPINTGELFF.

This CDR3 reads CASSLGTPSYNEQFF. The CDR3 nucleotides read TGTGCCAGCAGCCTCGGGACCCCGTCCTACAATGAGCAGTTCTTC. The V and J genes are TRBV7-9 and TRBJ2-1; D tentatively reads TRBD1 or TRBD2 (5 bases each). This CDR3 spans 15 amino acids. V lost 5 bases to trimming and J lost 1 base, with 12 bases between them. Per germline, CDR1 SEHNR and CDR2 FQNEAQ (reference sequence).

This chain joins TRBV11-3 and TRBJ2-7; 8 bases map to TRBD2. V lost 5 bases and J lost 0; bases outside the gene matches: 12. Germline loops: CDR1 SGHNT, CDR2 YENEEA. The CDR3 sequence is 17 residues long. The CDR3 DNA reads TGTGCCAGCAGCGGACGGGGGGGACTAGGTTCCTCCTACGAGCAGTACTTC. This sequence encodes CASSGRGGLGSSYEQYF.

The chain joins TRBV18 to TRBJ1-3; maybe TRBD1 (5 bases). This CDR3 contains 16 residues. From germline, CDR1 is KGHSH and CDR2 LQKENI. With 0 bases removed from V and 2 bases from J, the gap between germline ends came to 11 bases. The CDR3 DNA sequence: TGTGCCAGCTCACCACCGTTTCGGGGCACTGGAAACACCATATATTTT. Translation gives CASSPPFRGTGNTIYF. Complete variable domain (other parts from reference TRBV18 and TRBJ1-3): NAGVMQNPRHLVRRRGQEARLRCSPMKGHSHVYWYRQLPEEGLKFMVYLQKENIIDESGMPKERFSAEFPKEGPSILRIQQVVRGDSAAYFCASSPPFRGTGNTIYFGEGSWLTVV.

CDR3 residues: CASRYEVGGYTF. As DNA, the CDR3 is TGTGCCAGCAGATACGAAGTTGGTGGCTACACCTTC. The chain employs TRBV6-5 and TRBJ1-2; no clear D. V shed 6 bases and J shed 7 bases, with 12 bases lying between them. Germline values: CDR1 MNHEY, CDR2 SVGAGI. The CDR3 covers 12 residues.

This rearrangement joins TRBV2 to TRBJ1-1; no clear D gene. CDR3 length: 13 residues. Trimming shortened V by 7 bases and J by 1 base, and 10 bases separated the two germline ends. In germline, CDR1 is SNHLY, CDR2 FYNNEI. CDR3 DNA sequence: TGTGCCAGCACGCAGGATTCGAACACTGAAGCTTTCTTT. Translation gives CASTQDSNTEAFF.

The chain uses TRBV27 and TRBJ2-5; TRBD1 matches 7 bases. This CDR3 contains 14 residues. J gave up 1 base and V 5 bases, and 4 bases lay outside the gene matches. Germline CDR1 is MNHEY and CDR2 is SMNVEV (reference sequence). CDR3 sequence: CASSKGTAQETQYF. The CDR3 region has the DNA TGTGCCAGCAGTAAAGGGACAGCCCAAGAGACCCAGTACTTC.

A remark on this clone: Other nucleotide sequences from this sample produce the same CDR3. The chain recombines TRBV5-1 with TRBJ2-3; no firm D call. The V gene's germline CDR1 is SGHRS and CDR2 YFSETQ. The CDR3 is 14 residues long. The V end lost 3 bases, the J end lost 0 bases, and 8 bases lay between the germline ends. CDR3 sequence reads: CASSSQGSTDTQYF. CDR3 DNA: TGCGCCAGCAGCTCGCAAGGGAGCACAGATACGCAGTATTTT.